This TCR beta chain is drawn from a study of metastatic and nonmetastatic thyroid tumors. The overall study: Malignant and benign thyroid patients had repertoires compared in peripheral blood and tumor or nodule tissue.

Thyroid surgery was performed in patients who had received no treatment beforehand. Findings and caveats of the study: Benign nodules were reported to have significantly lower TCR beta diversity than malignant thyroid tumors, in blood and tumor.

The CDR3 consists of 19 residues. The germline gives CDR1 SGHNT, CDR2 YYREEE (reference sequence). The trim removed 3 bases at V and 3 bases at J, leaving 16 bases unmatched. TCRdb re-called clones via MiXCR from the PCR reads. The sample lists about 8,000 clones; 24% were seen once. This clone was seen ten or more times. Its cognate antigen is unknown. The receptor comes from a female donor with papillary thyroid cancer or a benign thyroid nodule (not recorded which). Some clones in this sample may be carry-over from other donors' samples. Input material: tumor tissue. The chain is built from TRBV5-4 and TRBJ1-3; 9 bases map to TRBD1. In DNA form, the CDR3 reads TGTGCCAGCAGCTCCTATCGTCTCCCGGGACAGGGCGGTGGAAACACCATATATTTT. Its protein is CASSSYRLPGQGGGNTIYF.